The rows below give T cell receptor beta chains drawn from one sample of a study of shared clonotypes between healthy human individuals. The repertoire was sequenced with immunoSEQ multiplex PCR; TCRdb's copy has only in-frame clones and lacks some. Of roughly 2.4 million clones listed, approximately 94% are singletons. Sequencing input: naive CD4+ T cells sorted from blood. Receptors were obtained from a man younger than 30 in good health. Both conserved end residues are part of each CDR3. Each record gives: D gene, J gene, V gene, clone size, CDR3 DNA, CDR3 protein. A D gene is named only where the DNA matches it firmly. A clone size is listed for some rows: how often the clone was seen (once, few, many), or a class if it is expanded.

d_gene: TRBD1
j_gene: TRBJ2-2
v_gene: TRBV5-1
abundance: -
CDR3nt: TGCGCCAGCAGCTTACCTAATGGGACAGGGGACCACACCGGGGAGCTGTTTTTT
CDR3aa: CASSLPNGTGDHTGELFF

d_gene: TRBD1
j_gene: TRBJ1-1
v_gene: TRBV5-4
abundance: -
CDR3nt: TGTGCCAGCAGCGCCGCCCGGGCAGGGGGCACTGAAGCTTTCTTT
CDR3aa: CASSAARAGGTEAFF

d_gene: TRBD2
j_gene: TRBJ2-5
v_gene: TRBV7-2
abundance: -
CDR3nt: TGTGCCAGCAGCTTTTGGGGGGGGACCCAGTACTTC
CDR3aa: CASSFWGGTQYF

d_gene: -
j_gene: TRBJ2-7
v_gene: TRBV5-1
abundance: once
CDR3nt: TGCGCCAGCAGCCCTGACAGGAGCTCCTACGAGCAGTACTTC
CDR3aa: CASSPDRSSYEQYF

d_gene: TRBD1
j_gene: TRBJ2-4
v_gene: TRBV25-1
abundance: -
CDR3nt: TGTGCCAGCAGTGACCCCAGGACAGGGGGCGTAGGCATTCAGTACTTC
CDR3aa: CASSDPRTGGVGIQYF

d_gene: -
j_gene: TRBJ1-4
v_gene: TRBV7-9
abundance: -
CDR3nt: TGTGCCAGCAGCCCTCCTAGGGGTGCTAATGAAAAACTGTTTTTT
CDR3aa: CASSPPRGANEKLFF

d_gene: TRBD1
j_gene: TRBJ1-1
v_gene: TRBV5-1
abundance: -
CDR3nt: TGCGCCAGCAGCCAACTACAGGGGACAATGAACACTGAAGCTTTCTTT
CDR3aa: CASSQLQGTMNTEAFF

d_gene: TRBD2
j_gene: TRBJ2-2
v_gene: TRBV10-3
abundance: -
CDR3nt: TGTGCCATCAGTGAGTCTTCTAGCGGGGAGAACACCGGGGAGCTGTTTTTT
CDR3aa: CAISESSSGENTGELFF

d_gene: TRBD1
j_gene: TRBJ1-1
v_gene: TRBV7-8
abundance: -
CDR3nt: TGTGCCAGCAGCCCTTCAACAGGGGGACACACTGAAGCTTTCTTT
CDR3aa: CASSPSTGGHTEAFF

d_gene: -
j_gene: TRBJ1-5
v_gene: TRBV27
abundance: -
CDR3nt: TGTGCCAGCAGTTTATCGGAGGGTTATAGCAATCAGCCCCAGCATTTT
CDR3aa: CASSLSEGYSNQPQHF

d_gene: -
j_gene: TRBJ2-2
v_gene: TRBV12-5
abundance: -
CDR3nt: TGTGCTAGTCGAAGGCGCACCGGGGAGCTGTTTTTT
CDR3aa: CASRRRTGELFF

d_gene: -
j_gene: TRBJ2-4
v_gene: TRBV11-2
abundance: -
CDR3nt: TGTGCCAGCAGATCCTTGCAGGAAAACATTCAGTACTTC
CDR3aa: CASRSLQENIQYF

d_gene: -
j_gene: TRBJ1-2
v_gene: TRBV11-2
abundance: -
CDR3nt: TGTGCCAGCACCCTTCTGGTCGGCGTAGGATATGGCTACACCTTC
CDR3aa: CASTLLVGVGYGYTF

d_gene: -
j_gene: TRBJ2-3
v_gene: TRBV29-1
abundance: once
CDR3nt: TGCAGCGTTTCGGGGATTTACACAGATACGCAGTATTTT
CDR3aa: CSVSGIYTDTQYF

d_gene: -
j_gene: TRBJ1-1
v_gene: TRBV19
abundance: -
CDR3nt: TGTGCCAGTAGGAGGGGTACACAGGGAACGAACACTGAAGCTTTCTTT
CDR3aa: CASRRGTQGTNTEAFF

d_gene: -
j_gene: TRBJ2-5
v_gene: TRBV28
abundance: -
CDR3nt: TGTGCCAGCAGCCCGAGGGGCGGAAAACAAGAGACCCAGTACTTC
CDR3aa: CASSPRGGKQETQYF

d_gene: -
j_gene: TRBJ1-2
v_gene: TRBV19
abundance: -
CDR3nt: TGTGCCAGTAGCCAAACACAGGGAACCTATGGCTACACCTTC
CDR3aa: CASSQTQGTYGYTF

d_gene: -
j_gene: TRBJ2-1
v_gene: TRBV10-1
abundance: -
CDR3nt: TGCGCCAGCAGTGCAGTTGGTATATCCTACAATGAGCAGTTCTTC
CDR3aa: CASSAVGISYNEQFF

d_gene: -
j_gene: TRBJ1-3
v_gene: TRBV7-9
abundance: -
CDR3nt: TGTGCCAGCAGCTTATACACCTCTGGAAACACCATATATTTT
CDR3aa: CASSLYTSGNTIYF

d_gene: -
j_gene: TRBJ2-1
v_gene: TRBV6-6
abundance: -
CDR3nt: TGTGCCAGCAGTCAGGGAGGCTACAATGAGCAGTTCTTC
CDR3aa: CASSQGGYNEQFF

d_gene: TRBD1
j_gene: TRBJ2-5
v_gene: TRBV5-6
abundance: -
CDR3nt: TGTGCCAGCACCCAGACAGGGGCTAAGGAGACCCAGTACTTC
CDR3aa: CASTQTGAKETQYF

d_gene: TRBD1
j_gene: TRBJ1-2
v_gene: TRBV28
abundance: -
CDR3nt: TGTGCCAGCAGAGATGGGGACAGGGGGGTGGAGGGCTACACCTTC
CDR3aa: CASRDGDRGVEGYTF

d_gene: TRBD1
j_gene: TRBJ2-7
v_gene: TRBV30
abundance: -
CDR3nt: TGTGCCTGTCGGGACAGCTCCTACGAGCAGTACTTC
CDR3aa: CACRDSSYEQYF

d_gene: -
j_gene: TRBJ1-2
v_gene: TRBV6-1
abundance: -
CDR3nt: TGTGCCAGCAGTGCAGTCCCGGGACTTACTCGAGCTAACTATGGCTACACCTTC
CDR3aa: CASSAVPGLTRANYGYTF

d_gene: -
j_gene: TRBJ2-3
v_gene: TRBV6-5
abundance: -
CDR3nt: TGTGCCAGCAGTGTCCCTAGCACAGATACGCAGTATTTT
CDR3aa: CASSVPSTDTQYF

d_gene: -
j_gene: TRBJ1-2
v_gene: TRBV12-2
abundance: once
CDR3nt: TGTGCAAGTCGCCCCACCCCCCCCGGCTACACCTTC
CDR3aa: CASRPTPPGYTF

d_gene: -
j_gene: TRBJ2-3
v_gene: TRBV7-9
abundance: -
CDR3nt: TGTGCCAGCAGCTGGACGGAAGATACGCAGTATTTT
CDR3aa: CASSWTEDTQYF

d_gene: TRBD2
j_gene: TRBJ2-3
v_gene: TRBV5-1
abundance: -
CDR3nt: TGCGCCAGCAGCTTGGTAGGGGAGGGAACAGATACGCAGTATTTT
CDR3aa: CASSLVGEGTDTQYF

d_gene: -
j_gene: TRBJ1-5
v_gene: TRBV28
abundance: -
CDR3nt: TGTGCCAGCACCCAATGGGGCAGGGATTATCAGCCCCAGCATTTT
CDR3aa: CASTQWGRDYQPQHF

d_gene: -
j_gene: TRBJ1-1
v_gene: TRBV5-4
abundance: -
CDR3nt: TGTGCCAGCAGCTTGGCAGGGGCTTGGGACACTGAAGCTTTCTTT
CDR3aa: CASSLAGAWDTEAFF

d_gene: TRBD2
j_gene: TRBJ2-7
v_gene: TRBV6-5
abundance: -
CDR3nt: TGTGCCAGCAGTCAAGGACTAGCGGGACCCTACGAGCAGTACTTC
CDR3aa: CASSQGLAGPYEQYF

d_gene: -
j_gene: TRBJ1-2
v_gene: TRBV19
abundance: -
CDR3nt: TGTGCCAGTAGGACCCACAGCAACTATGGCTACACCTTC
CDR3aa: CASRTHSNYGYTF

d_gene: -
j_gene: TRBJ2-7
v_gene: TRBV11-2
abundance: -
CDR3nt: TGTGCCAGCAGCTTCCTGGGGGGACCCTACGAGCAGTACTTC
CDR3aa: CASSFLGGPYEQYF

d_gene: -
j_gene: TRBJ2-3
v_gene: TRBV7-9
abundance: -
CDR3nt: TGTGCCAGCAGCTTTCACGGGAAGAGCACAGATACGCAGTATTTT
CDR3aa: CASSFHGKSTDTQYF

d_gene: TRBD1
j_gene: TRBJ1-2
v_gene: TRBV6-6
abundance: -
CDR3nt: TGTGCCAGCAGACAGGGGTCCTATGGCTACACCTTC
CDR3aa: CASRQGSYGYTF

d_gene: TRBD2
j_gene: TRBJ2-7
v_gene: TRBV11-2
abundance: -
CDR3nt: TGTGCCAGCAGCCCGAGATCGGGCGGGAGCTCCTACGAGCAGTACTTC
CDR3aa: CASSPRSGGSSYEQYF

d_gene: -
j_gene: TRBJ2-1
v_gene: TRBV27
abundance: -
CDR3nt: TGTGCCAGCAGTTCCCGCCTGCGAGAGGATGAGCAGTTCTTC
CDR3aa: CASSSRLREDEQFF

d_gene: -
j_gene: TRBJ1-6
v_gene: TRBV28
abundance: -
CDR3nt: TGTGCCAGCAGGCCGGTAGCCAGTAATTCACCCCTCCACTTT
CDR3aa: CASRPVASNSPLHF

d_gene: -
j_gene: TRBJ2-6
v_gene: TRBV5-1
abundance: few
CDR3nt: TGCGCCAGCAGCTTGTACGGCTCTGGGGCCAACGTCCTGACTTTC
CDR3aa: CASSLYGSGANVLTF

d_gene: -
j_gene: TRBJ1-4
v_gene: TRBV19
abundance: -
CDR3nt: TGTGCCAGTAGTGGCGGATTGGAAAAACTGTTTTTT
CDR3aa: CASSGGLEKLFF

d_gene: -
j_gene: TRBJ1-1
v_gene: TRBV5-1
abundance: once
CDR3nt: TGCGCCAGCAGCTTGGGTGCGGCGATGAACACTGAAGCTTTCTTT
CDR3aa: CASSLGAAMNTEAFF

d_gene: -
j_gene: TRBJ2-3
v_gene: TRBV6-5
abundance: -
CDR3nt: TGTGCCAGCAGTTACGACTCATACACAGATACGCAGTATTTT
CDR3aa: CASSYDSYTDTQYF

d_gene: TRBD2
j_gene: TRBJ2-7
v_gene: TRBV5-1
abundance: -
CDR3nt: TGCGCCAGCAGAGGACTAGACAACGACGAGCAGTACTTC
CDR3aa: CASRGLDNDEQYF

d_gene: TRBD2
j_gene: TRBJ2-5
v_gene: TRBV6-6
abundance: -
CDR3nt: TGTGCCAGCAGTCGACTAGCGGGAGTGGAGACCCAGTACTTC
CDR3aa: CASSRLAGVETQYF

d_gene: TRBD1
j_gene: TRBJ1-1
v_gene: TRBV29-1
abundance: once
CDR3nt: TGCAGCGTTGAGCGGACAGGCGGATCGAACACTGAAGCTTTCTTT
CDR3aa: CSVERTGGSNTEAFF